The clone carrying this T cell receptor beta chain was observed many times. The antigen is not known. The sample is drawn from a study of T-cell reconstitution after alpha-beta-depleted transplantation in children. Unique molecular identifiers were used to barcode this TCRbeta library. A single record per CDR3 protein comes from TCRdb applying MiXCR to the PCR reads. This repertoire shows 150,000 to 200,000 distinct CDR3 sequences, 5% to 6.5% found once; its top ten account for about 4.4%. Losses at the gene ends were 0 bases for V and 8 bases for J; bases not matched to a gene: 6. The germline V gene encodes CDR1 SGHRS and CDR2 YFSETQ. The CDR3 loop spans 16 amino acids. Study-level results: By about two months after transplant, alpha-beta T cells reportedly arose from several hundred graft clones that had expanded. The study traced high day-60 TCRbeta diversity in some patients to surviving recipient T cells and thymic progenitors. Counts and diversity of T cells one year after transplant came mostly from newly produced T cells.

The clonotype comes from a girl under three years old with combined immunodeficiency, due to receive a stem cell transplant. The chain has TRBV5-1 and TRBJ2-1, with TRBD2 matching over 12 bases. The sample was PBMCs, taken before TCRalphabeta/CD19-depleted stem cell transplant. The CDR3 spells CASSLVLAGGPYEQFF. As DNA, the CDR3 is TGCGCCAGCAGCTTGGTCCTAGCGGGGGGGCCTTATGAGCAGTTCTTC.